The sequence of this T cell receptor beta chain was determined in a study of cytotoxic CD8 clonotypes in ibrutinib-treated CLL. Study-level information: The patients, roughly ten relapsed/refractory and approximately 14 treatment-naive, included around 17 who were IGHV unmutated. Study conclusions and caveats: Clonality climbed at ibrutinib response, then dropped toward baseline at progression.

The repertoire was sequenced with immunoSEQ multiplex PCR; TCRdb's copy has only in-frame clones and lacks some. This repertoire shows about 140,000 clones, roughly 80% found once; its top ten account for approximately 30%. Looked up from germline, CDR1 is SEHNR and CDR2 is FQNEAQ (reference sequence). V dropped 10 bases and J dropped 8 bases, with 23 bases sitting between them. This CDR3 region has 14 residues. Of note for this clone: As yet, its antigen is unknown.

This material consisted of PBMCs, taken after 12 months of ibrutinib treatment. The source is a human donor with chronic lymphocytic leukemia. The chain uses TRBV7-9 and TRBJ1-2, with a weak D call TRBD1 (5 bases). In DNA, the CDR3 is TGTGCCATCCAGCTTGAGGGGCCGCCCATGGGCTACACCTTC. It is translated as CAIQLEGPPMGYTF. Combining the CDR3 with reference TRBV7-9 and TRBJ1-2 gives the whole variable domain DTGVSQNPRHKITKRGQNVTFRCDPISEHNRLYWYRQTLGQGPEFLTYFQNEAQLEKSRLLSDRFSAERPKGSFSTLEIQRTEQGDSAMYLCAIQLEGPPMGYTFGSGTRLTVV.